A selection of T cell receptor beta chains follows, all from one sample in a study of breast tumors, draining lymph nodes, adjacent tissues. Each CDR3 protein gets one entry after TCRdb re-called the multiplex PCR reads with MiXCR. The repertoire holds 150,000 to 200,000 distinct CDR3 sequences, with roughly a third as singletons. Sequences were obtained from axillary lymph node tissue. The receptors here all came from a female donor with breast cancer. Some clones in this sample may be carry-over from other donors' samples. The CDR3 runs from the conserved cysteine through the conserved F or W. The D gene is left open where the match is weak. Size is stated for part of the rows, as once, few or many counts, or as a class when the clone is expanded.

d_gene: -; v_gene: TRBV7-8; j_gene: TRBJ2-1; abundance: many; CDR3nt: TGTGCCAGCAGCTTAGGTGCAGATAATGAGCAGTTCTTC; CDR3aa: CASSLGADNEQFF
d_gene: TRBD2; v_gene: TRBV24-1; j_gene: TRBJ2-3; abundance: many; CDR3nt: TGTGCCACCAGCGCCGGGACTAGCGGGGCGGATACGCAGTATTTT; CDR3aa: CATSAGTSGADTQYF
d_gene: -; v_gene: TRBV12-3/TRBV12-4; j_gene: TRBJ2-7; abundance: few; CDR3nt: TGTGCCAGCAGTTTTCCAGGACGGATATCCTACGGGCAGTACTTC; CDR3aa: CASSFPGRISYGQYF
d_gene: TRBD2; v_gene: TRBV14; j_gene: TRBJ2-7; abundance: -; CDR3nt: TGTGCCAGCAGCCGACGGACTAGCGGGGACCTCTCCTACGAGTGGCAGTACTTC; CDR3aa: CASSRRTSGDLSYEWQYF
d_gene: TRBD1; v_gene: TRBV12-3/TRBV12-4; j_gene: TRBJ1-2; abundance: many; CDR3nt: TGTGCCAGCAGCCCGACCGGACAGGGGGTCTATGGCTACACCTTC; CDR3aa: CASSPTGQGVYGYTF
d_gene: -; v_gene: TRBV7-8; j_gene: TRBJ2-5; abundance: -; CDR3nt: TGTGCCAGCAGCTCGCCAACAACTTACTGGGTTGGAATGACACAGTACTTC; CDR3aa: CASSSPTTYWVGMTQYF
d_gene: -; v_gene: TRBV12-3/TRBV12-4; j_gene: TRBJ2-3; abundance: -; CDR3nt: TGTGCCAGCAGGGGCGGGGTGTATAGTGTGGATACGCAGTATTTT; CDR3aa: CASRGGVYSVDTQYF
d_gene: -; v_gene: TRBV5-1; j_gene: TRBJ2-5; abundance: many; CDR3nt: TGCGCCAGCAGCTTGGAAGGGGGAGGCCAAGAGACCCAGTACTTC; CDR3aa: CASSLEGGGQETQYF
d_gene: -; v_gene: TRBV12-5; j_gene: TRBJ1-6; abundance: -; CDR3nt: TGTGCTAGGTACCCCCGACAGGATGGTAATTCACCCCTCCACTTT; CDR3aa: CARYPRQDGNSPLHF
d_gene: -; v_gene: TRBV6-7; j_gene: TRBJ2-7; abundance: many; CDR3nt: TGTGCCAGCAGTTACGTAGGGACGGGCCTCGAGCAGTACTTC; CDR3aa: CASSYVGTGLEQYF
d_gene: TRBD1; v_gene: TRBV5-1; j_gene: TRBJ2-4; abundance: few; CDR3nt: TGCGCCAGCAGCATAACAGGGGGGAACATTCAGTACTTC; CDR3aa: CASSITGGNIQYF
d_gene: -; v_gene: TRBV28; j_gene: TRBJ1-5; abundance: few; CDR3nt: TGTGCCAGCAGTCCCAGACCCCCTCAGCCCCAGCATTTT; CDR3aa: CASSPRPPQPQHF
d_gene: TRBD1; v_gene: TRBV5-6; j_gene: TRBJ2-6; abundance: many; CDR3nt: TGTGCCAGCAGCTCCTTCATTAGGACAGGGGGTGAAGGGGCCAACGTCCTGACTTTC; CDR3aa: CASSSFIRTGGEGANVLTF
d_gene: -; v_gene: TRBV10-3; j_gene: TRBJ2-5; abundance: -; CDR3nt: TGTGCCATCAGGGACGGGGGAGAGACCCAGTACTTC; CDR3aa: CAIRDGGETQYF
d_gene: -; v_gene: TRBV7-9; j_gene: TRBJ2-1; abundance: many; CDR3nt: TGTGCCAGCAGCTTTCCACAGACCTCCTACAATGAGCAGTTCTTC; CDR3aa: CASSFPQTSYNEQFF
d_gene: -; v_gene: TRBV27; j_gene: TRBJ1-2; abundance: -; CDR3nt: TGTGCCAGCAGGTTAGGCGGTTCCCTTAATGGCTACACCTTC; CDR3aa: CASRLGGSLNGYTF
d_gene: -; v_gene: TRBV4-1; j_gene: TRBJ2-1; abundance: many; CDR3nt: TGCGCCAGCAGCTTCGGCTGGTTCTTC; CDR3aa: CASSFGWFF
d_gene: TRBD1; v_gene: TRBV6-5; j_gene: TRBJ1-2; abundance: -; CDR3nt: TGTGCCACCGAAGCTACGGGACAGGGGGCGACGAGTGGCTACACCTTC; CDR3aa: CATEATGQGATSGYTF
d_gene: -; v_gene: TRBV10-3; j_gene: TRBJ2-2; abundance: -; CDR3nt: -; CDR3aa: CATLFDTRAVLRAGELFF
d_gene: -; v_gene: TRBV27; j_gene: TRBJ2-2; abundance: -; CDR3nt: TGTGCCAGCAGTTCCCTAGGGGATCCCGGGACGGACGGGGAGCTGTTTTTT; CDR3aa: CASSSLGDPGTDGELFF
d_gene: TRBD2; v_gene: TRBV3-1; j_gene: TRBJ2-5; abundance: few; CDR3nt: TGTGCCAGCAGCCAAGATCATAGCGGGAGAGTCCCGGGGGCCCAGTACTTC; CDR3aa: CASSQDHSGRVPGAQYF
d_gene: -; v_gene: TRBV7-3; j_gene: TRBJ2-5; abundance: many; CDR3nt: TGTGCCAGCACCTTAGGGCGTACACAAGAGACCCAGTACTTC; CDR3aa: CASTLGRTQETQYF
d_gene: -; v_gene: TRBV7-9; j_gene: TRBJ2-7; abundance: many; CDR3nt: TGTGCCAGCAGCCCGTCCGAGACACCTTTATACGAGCAGTACTTC; CDR3aa: CASSPSETPLYEQYF
d_gene: -; v_gene: TRBV20-1; j_gene: TRBJ2-1; abundance: many; CDR3nt: TGCAGTGCTAGGGATTTACCCTACAATGAGCAGTTCTTC; CDR3aa: CSARDLPYNEQFF
d_gene: -; v_gene: TRBV20-1; j_gene: TRBJ1-5; abundance: -; CDR3nt: TGCAGTGCTAGGGCTAACAGGGCCAATTCACAGCCCCAGCATTTT; CDR3aa: CSARANRANSQPQHF
d_gene: -; v_gene: TRBV20-1; j_gene: TRBJ2-5; abundance: few; CDR3nt: TGCAGTGCTAGACGGCAAGAGACCCAGTCCTTC; CDR3aa: CSARRQETQSF
d_gene: -; v_gene: TRBV25-1; j_gene: TRBJ1-5; abundance: -; CDR3nt: -; CDR3aa: CASSFYICSAVMLGQGTRNQPQHF
d_gene: -; v_gene: TRBV19; j_gene: TRBJ2-3; abundance: many; CDR3nt: TGTGCCAGTAGCCCTCCTCCTACGCAGTATTTT; CDR3aa: CASSPPPTQYF
d_gene: TRBD2; v_gene: TRBV4-2; j_gene: TRBJ2-4; abundance: -; CDR3nt: TGTGCCAGCAGCCAAGGAGCGGGAGGCAAAAACATTCAGTACTTC; CDR3aa: CASSQGAGGKNIQYF
d_gene: TRBD1; v_gene: TRBV3-1; j_gene: TRBJ2-7; abundance: -; CDR3nt: TGTGCCAGCGGCCAGACAGGGTTAACCTACGAGCAGTACTTC; CDR3aa: CASGQTGLTYEQYF
d_gene: TRBD1; v_gene: TRBV29-1; j_gene: TRBJ2-3; abundance: many; CDR3nt: TGCAGCGTTGAAACAGGGGGAGCAGATACGCAGTATTTT; CDR3aa: CSVETGGADTQYF
d_gene: -; v_gene: TRBV9; j_gene: TRBJ2-1; abundance: -; CDR3nt: TGTGCCAGCAGCGTAGATGACCAGGAGCAGTTCTTC; CDR3aa: CASSVDDQEQFF
d_gene: TRBD2; v_gene: TRBV7-2; j_gene: TRBJ2-1; abundance: -; CDR3nt: TGTGCCAGCAGCTGGGCCGGGACTAGCGGGATTTACAATCAGCAGTTCTTC; CDR3aa: CASSWAGTSGIYNQQFF
d_gene: TRBD2; v_gene: TRBV20-1; j_gene: TRBJ2-7; abundance: many; CDR3nt: TGCAGTGCTAGAGATAAAACGGGAGGCTACGAGCAGTACTTC; CDR3aa: CSARDKTGGYEQYF
d_gene: -; v_gene: TRBV3-1; j_gene: TRBJ2-7; abundance: -; CDR3nt: TGTGCCAGCAGCCAAGAAATGGCGGGCTCCTACGAGCAGTACTTC; CDR3aa: CASSQEMAGSYEQYF
d_gene: TRBD1; v_gene: TRBV7-3; j_gene: TRBJ1-3; abundance: once; CDR3nt: TGTGCCAGCAGCAGAGGGACAGAACCGGCACAGGGAGGGGGAAACACCATATATTTT; CDR3aa: CASSRGTEPAQGGGNTIYF
d_gene: -; v_gene: TRBV12-3/TRBV12-4; j_gene: TRBJ2-1; abundance: many; CDR3nt: TGTGCCAGTGCCGGGACCCCCTCCTACAATGAGCAGTTCTTC; CDR3aa: CASAGTPSYNEQFF